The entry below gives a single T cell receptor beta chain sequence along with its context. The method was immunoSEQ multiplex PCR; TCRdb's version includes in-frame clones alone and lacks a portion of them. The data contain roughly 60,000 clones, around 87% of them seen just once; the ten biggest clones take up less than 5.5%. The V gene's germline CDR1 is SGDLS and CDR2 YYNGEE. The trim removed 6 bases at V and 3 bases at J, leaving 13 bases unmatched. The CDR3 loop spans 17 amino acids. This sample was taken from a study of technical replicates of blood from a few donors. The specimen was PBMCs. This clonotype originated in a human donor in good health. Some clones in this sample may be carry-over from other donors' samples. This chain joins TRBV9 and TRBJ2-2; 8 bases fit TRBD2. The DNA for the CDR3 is TGTGCCAGCACCGGACTAGCAGGCCGACAGGACACCGGGGAGCTGTTTTTT. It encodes CASTGLAGRQDTGELFF.